A single sample gave rise to the 30 T cell receptor beta chains below, sequenced in a study of blood T cells in healthy people across ages. PCR was performed a second time for about 6 to 12 cycles using a sample-barcoded 5' primer and a J-beta primer mix. TCRdb re-derived calls from the 5' RACE reads in MiXCR, one entry per CDR3 protein. The sample carries 650,000 to 800,000 distinct CDR3 sequences, approximately 48% recorded once. Input material: blood. These receptors came from a man aged 55-75 years in good health.

This clonotype was counted a few times. The genes are TRBV10-2 and TRBJ2-1; 8 bases match TRBD2. Looked up from germline, CDR1 is WSHSY and CDR2 is SAAADI. There are 14 residues in the CDR3. V lost 4 bases to trimming and J lost 4 bases; unmatched junction nucleotides: 3. CDR3 nucleotides: TGCGCCAGCAGTGCGGGGGGGGAATACAATGAGCAGTTCTTC. This gives the protein CASSAGGEYNEQFF.

The chain has TRBV28 and TRBJ2-4; the D gene is possibly TRBD2 (5 bases). Trimming took off 3 bases at V and 13 bases at J, with 22 bases between the two ends. This CDR3 spans 15 amino acids. CDR1 and CDR2 from the germline V gene are MDHEN and SYDVKM. This CDR3 reads CASSLREGFGHVQYF. CDR3 nucleotides: TGTGCCAGCAGTTTGCGTGAGGGTTTTGGTCACGTGCAGTACTTC.

Only a few counts were recorded for this clonotype. V and J are TRBV5-1 and TRBJ2-1; TRBD2 matches 10 bases. V lost 2 bases and J lost 8; bases outside the gene matches: 4. The CDR3 runs to 14 residues. Germline V gene lookup returns CDR1 SGHRS and CDR2 YFSETQ. As DNA, the CDR3 is TGCGCCAGCAGCTTCGGTAGCGGGAGGCATGAGCAGTTCTTC. Amino acid sequence: CASSFGSGRHEQFF.

The chain carries TRBV27 and TRBJ1-2; D is unclear. The length of the CDR3 is 12 residues. Trimming left V 4 bases short and J 8 bases short, with 11 bases between. The germline gives CDR1 MNHEY, CDR2 SMNVEV (reference sequence). In nucleotides, the CDR3 is TGTGCCAGCAGTTCCCCGCCGGGAGGCTACACCTTC. Translation: CASSSPPGGYTF.

This chain links TRBV20-1 with TRBJ2-1, with 9 bases fitting TRBD1. The CDR3 contains 15 residues. With V trimmed by 0 bases and J by 6 bases, 6 bases remained unmatched. Looked up from germline, CDR1 is DFQATT and CDR2 is SNEGSKA (reference sequence). CDR3 DNA sequence: TGCAGTGCTAGAGATATGACAGGGGGTTTCAATGAGCAGTTCTTC. Translating it yields CSARDMTGGFNEQFF.

To note about this clonotype: A much larger clonotype is one base distant, so this may be a read error. V is TRBV29-1 and J is TRBJ2-4; D possibly corresponds to TRBD2 (5 bases). The closer fit of TRBJ2-5 to the DNA end suggests the J call may be wrong. The germline V gene encodes CDR1 SQVTM and CDR2 ANQGSEA. This CDR3 comprises 12 residues. In nucleotides, the CDR3 is TGCAGCGTTGAGGAGGCGAGGGAGACCCAGTACTTC. Its translation is CSVEEARETQYF.

The rearrangement links TRBV25-1 to TRBJ1-4, with 11 positions matching TRBD1. J was trimmed by 5 bases and V by 11 bases; bases with no gene match: 7. There are 14 residues in the CDR3. From germline, CDR1 is MGHDK and CDR2 SYGVNS. In DNA, the CDR3 is TGTGCCTCGGGGGGGGACAGGGGGAATGAAAAACTGTTTTTT. Residues: CASGGDRGNEKLFF.

This chain links TRBV5-5 with TRBJ2-6; D is perhaps TRBD1 or TRBD2 (5 bases each). V was shortened by 2 bases and J by 0 bases, with 9 bases between the two germline ends. CDR3 length: 16 residues. CDR1 and CDR2 from the germline V gene are SGHKS and YYEKEE (reference sequence). CDR3 nucleotides: TGTGCCAGCAGCTTCGACAGCGGCTCTGGGGCCAACGTCCTGACTTTC. Translated: CASSFDSGSGANVLTF.

The genes are TRBV11-2 and TRBJ2-1, with a weak D call TRBD2 (6 bases). The CDR3 is 15 residues long. V lost 3 bases and J 8 bases, leaving 17 bases between the germline ends. The germline gives CDR1 SGHAT, CDR2 FQNNGV. For the CDR3, the DNA is TGTGCCAGCAGCTTTTCCCCCCGGGGGTGGGATGAGCAGTTCTTC. This sequence encodes CASSFSPRGWDEQFF.

This clonotype has just one count. The junction differs from germline at one of its ends, possibly a read error. This chain connects TRBV7-8 to TRBJ2-7, with 7 bases aligning to TRBD1. The germline CDR1 and CDR2 sequences are SGHVS and FQNEAQ. The CDR3 has 13 amino acids. Here the CDR3 reads CASQTGRSYERYF. The CDR3 DNA is TGTGCCAGCCAGACAGGGAGATCCTACGAGCGGTACTTC.

This clonotype was detected a few times. CDR3 nucleotides: TGTGCCAGCTCACCACGGGACACACAAGAGACCCAGTACTTC. The encoded protein is CASSPRDTQETQYF. The V and J genes are TRBV18 and TRBJ2-5; possible D gene TRBD1, 6 bases. The germline V and J ends were trimmed by 1 base and 2 bases, with 8 bases remaining between them. This CDR3 region has 14 residues. Germline V gives CDR1 KGHSH, CDR2 LQKENI.

In the case of this clonotype: Given a much more abundant clone one base away, this may be a read error. This sequence joins TRBV20-1 and TRBJ2-4; TRBD2 might be the D (6 bases). Germline CDR1 and CDR2: DFQATT and SNEGSKA (reference sequence). The V gene lost 3 bases and the J gene lost 5 bases, with 17 bases spanning the gap. The CDR3 runs to 15 residues. CDR3 in DNA: TGCAGTGCTAGGGGACTCGGTGTCCTCGAAAACATTCAGTACTTC. Amino acid sequence: CSARGLGVLENIQYF.

This clonotype was seen repeatedly, ten times or more. An end of the junction differs from the germline gene, which may be a read error. The gene calls are TRBV12-3 or TRBV12-4 and TRBJ1-4; the D is unclear. The CDR3 is made up of 14 amino acids. In nucleotides, the CDR3 is TGCGCCAGCAGCTTGGGGTCAACTAATGAAAAACTGTTTTTT. Translation gives CASSLGSTNEKLFF.

The chain recombines TRBV6-1 with TRBJ2-4; tentative D call: TRBD1 (5 bases). The DNA end is more similar to TRBJ2-7, so the J call may be wrong. The CDR3 is 12 residues long. Germline V gene sequence: CDR1 MNHNS, CDR2 SASEGT. The CDR3, as DNA: TGTGCCAGCCAGGGTTCGGGCTACGAGCAGTACTTC. Its translation: CASQGSGYEQYF.

The chain combines TRBV6-5 with TRBJ1-1; D unclear. The germline V and J ends were trimmed by 5 bases and 5 bases, with 12 bases remaining between them. There are 13 residues in the CDR3. Germline assignment: CDR1 MNHEY and CDR2 SVGAGI. The CDR3 spells CASSDIPGTEAFF. The DNA for the CDR3 is TGTGCCAGCAGTGACATCCCGGGGACTGAAGCTTTCTTT.

This clonotype occurred a few times. The chain recombines TRBV28 with TRBJ2-7, with D unresolved. V lost 3 bases and J lost 5, with 11 bases in between. CDR1 and CDR2 (germline): MDHEN, SYDVKM. The CDR3 sequence is 13 residues long. Here the CDR3 reads CASSFARRNEQYF. The CDR3, as DNA: TGTGCCAGCAGTTTCGCCCGACGGAACGAGCAGTACTTC.

The chain is built from TRBV6-2 or TRBV6-3 and TRBJ1-5; D is ambiguous. V was trimmed by 2 bases and J by 6 bases, leaving 8 bases between them. The germline V gene has CDR1 MNHEY and CDR2 SVGEGT. This CDR3 has 13 amino acids. The CDR3 sequence is CASSYGSGQPQHF. Written as DNA, the CDR3 is TGTGCCAGCAGTTACGGGTCTGGTCAGCCCCAGCATTTT.

CDR3 DNA: TGTGCCAGCAGTTACCAGACAGGGTCCGGGGAGCTGTTTTTT. Translation: CASSYQTGSGELFF. The chain recombines TRBV6-2 or TRBV6-3 with TRBJ2-2, with 7 bases fitting TRBD1. This CDR3 has 14 residues. V shed 2 bases, J shed 6 bases, and the junction held 3 bases outside the gene matches. CDR1 and CDR2 (germline): MNHEY, SVGEGT.

This clonotype occurred a few times. The chain carries TRBV12-3 or TRBV12-4 and TRBJ1-5, with D perhaps TRBD1 (5 bases). The CDR3 has 15 residues. V lost 3 bases, J lost 0 bases, and 9 bases lay in between. In DNA, the CDR3 is TGTGCCAGCAGTTTTGGGCAGGGTAGCAATCAGCCCCAGCATTTT. Protein product: CASSFGQGSNQPQHF.

This clonotype was observed many times. One end of the junction varies from germline; a read error may be responsible. The gene calls are TRBV29-1 and TRBJ2-5, with D tentatively TRBD1 or TRBD2 (5 bases each). CDR1 and CDR2 (germline): SQVTM, ANQGSEA. This CDR3 contains 11 residues. The CDR3 here is CSTRDLEPQYF. The CDR3 nucleotides read TGCAGCACCCGGGACCTAGAGCCCCAGTACTTC.

This clonotype was counted only a few times. The rearrangement joins TRBV24-1 to TRBJ2-2; 7 nucleotides align to TRBD1. The CDR3 is 20 residues long. The junction had 19 bases not matched to a gene; V was cut back by 7 bases and J by 0 bases. Germline loops: CDR1 KGHDR, CDR2 SFDVKD. In DNA form, the CDR3 reads TGTGCCACCAGAGCACCACCGAGACAGGGCCGGTCCCCGAACACCGGGGAGCTGTTTTTT. Its translation is CATRAPPRQGRSPNTGELFF.

J is TRBJ2-1 and V is TRBV2; TRBD1 matches 7 bases. Germline assignment: CDR1 SNHLY and CDR2 FYNNEI. J gave up 7 bases and V 4 bases, and 7 bases lay outside the gene matches. The CDR3 is made up of 14 amino acids. This CDR3 is CASSGNRGENEQFF. The CDR3 DNA reads TGTGCCAGCAGTGGGAACAGGGGAGAGAATGAGCAGTTCTTC.

This clonotype was detected a few times. The chain has TRBV11-2 and TRBJ1-1; D unresolved. Between the trimmed V and J ends, which lost 1 base and 7 bases, there was a span of 10 bases. The CDR3 runs to 13 residues. CDR1 and CDR2 (germline): SGHAT, FQNNGV. The CDR3 region has the DNA TGTGCCAGCAGCTTAGGAGGGCACCGTGAAGCTTTCTTT. Encoded protein: CASSLGGHREAFF.

This clonotype was seen repeatedly, ten times or more. The rearrangement uses TRBV20-1 and TRBJ2-7, with D maybe TRBD2 (5 bases). This CDR3 comprises 12 residues. CDR1 and CDR2 (germline): DFQATT, SNEGSKA (reference sequence). Between the trimmed V and J ends, which lost 3 bases and 7 bases, there was a span of 13 bases. The CDR3 spells CSASWGRGEQYF. The DNA for the CDR3 is TGCAGTGCTAGTTGGGGTCGGGGTGAGCAGTACTTC.

In its sample, this clonotype was seen a few times. The genes are TRBV5-1 and TRBJ2-5, with 9 bases lining up with TRBD2. The V and J ends lost 4 bases and 4 bases, in that order; junction bases with no gene match: 14. CDR1 and CDR2 (germline): SGHRS, YFSETQ. The CDR3 loop spans 17 amino acids. DNA of the CDR3: TGCGCCAGCAGCCCACTTGAACGAGCGGGGGGACCAGAGACCCAGTACTTC. This gives the protein CASSPLERAGGPETQYF. The full variable domain, completed using reference TRBV5-1 and TRBJ2-5, is KAGVTQTPRYLIKTRGQQVTLSCSPISGHRSVSWYQQTPGQGLQFLFEYFSETQRNKGNFPGRFSGRQFSNSRSEMNVSTLELGDSALYLCASSPLERAGGPETQYFGPGTRLLVL.

Of note for this clonotype: A much bigger clone sits one base away, suggesting this may be a read error. The V call is TRBV2, the J call TRBJ2-7; D may be TRBD2 (6 bases). The better agreement between TRBJ2-5 and the DNA end casts doubt on the J call. The germline gives CDR1 SNHLY, CDR2 FYNNEI. This CDR3 has 13 residues. The CDR3 loop reads CASGELEGETQYF. As DNA, the CDR3 is TGTGCCAGCGGTGAGTTGGAGGGGGAGACCCAGTACTTC.

The chain recombines TRBV2 with TRBJ2-3, with TRBD2 matching over 15 bases. J lost 2 bases, V lost 6 bases, and 9 bases had no gene match. This CDR3 has 18 amino acids. Germline-derived CDR1 and CDR2 are SNHLY and FYNNEI. CDR3 in DNA: TGTGCCAGCAGCAGGACTAGCGGGGGGGCCCAGGACACAGATACGCAGTATTTT. The encoded protein is CASSRTSGGAQDTDTQYF. Together with reference TRBV2 and TRBJ2-3, the CDR3 gives the full variable domain: EPEVTQTPSHQVTQMGQEVILRCVPISNHLYFYWYRQILGQKVEFLVSFYNNEISEKSEIFDDQFSVERPDGSNFTLKIRSTKLEDSAMYFCASSRTSGGAQDTDTQYFGPGTRLTVL.

This sequence joins TRBV20-1 and TRBJ2-7; 11 bases map to TRBD2. The CDR3 is 14 residues long. With 5 bases clipped from V and 3 bases from J, the junction kept 6 bases outside the gene matches. Per germline, CDR1 DFQATT and CDR2 SNEGSKA (reference sequence). The CDR3 spells CSAGLAGGSYEQYF. CDR3 nucleotides: TGCAGTGCTGGCCTAGCGGGAGGAAGCTACGAGCAGTACTTC.

This clonotype came up once. The chain links TRBV12-3 or TRBV12-4 to TRBJ2-3; 7 positions match TRBD2. CDR3 size: 14 residues. V dropped 5 bases and J dropped 5; count of bases not matched to a gene: 7. CDR3 sequence: CASSHKGRGDTQYF. As DNA, the CDR3 is TGTGCCAGCAGTCACAAGGGGAGGGGAGATACGCAGTATTTT.

This clonotype was picked up a small number of times. J is TRBJ2-1 and V is TRBV28; either TRBD1 or TRBD2 may supply D (5 bases each). This CDR3 is 15 amino acids long. V was shortened by 0 bases and J by 5 bases, with 11 bases between the two germline ends. Per germline, CDR1 MDHEN and CDR2 SYDVKM. CDR3 region: CASSLWGVVDNEQFF. CDR3 DNA: TGTGCCAGCAGTTTATGGGGGGTAGTTGACAATGAGCAGTTCTTC.